These 22 T cell receptor beta chains came from one sample sequenced in a study of T cell repertoires in cytomegalovirus infection. TCRdb processed the reads anew with MiXCR; each CDR3 protein has one entry. The data contain around 120,000 distinct CDR3 sequences, around 40% of them singletons. No antigen has been assigned to these receptors. The sequencing used CD8+ T cells from cultured PBMCs, collected from culture after CMV antigen stimulation. The receptors originated from a human donor in good health (CMV status not recorded). Some clones in this sample may be carry-over from other donors' samples.

The chain uses TRBV12-3 or TRBV12-4 and TRBJ2-3; 8 bases fit TRBD1. Losses at the gene ends were 10 bases for V and 4 bases for J; bases not matched to a gene: 4. This CDR3 has 12 residues. Here the CDR3 reads CAIQTGADTQYF. DNA for the CDR3: TGTGCCATCCAGACAGGGGCAGATACGCAGTATTTT.

The gene calls are TRBV5-4 and TRBJ2-7; 9 nucleotides align to TRBD1. V lost 4 bases, J lost 7 bases, and 9 bases stayed unmatched. The CDR3 contains 14 residues. CDR1 is SGHNT and CDR2 is YYREEE in the germline V gene (reference sequence). The CDR3 spells CASSISGTGNEQYF. As DNA, the CDR3 is TGTGCCAGCAGCATCTCCGGGACAGGGAATGAGCAGTACTTC. The full variable domain, rest sourced from reference TRBV5-4 and TRBJ2-7, is ETGVTQSPTHLIKTRGQQVTLRCSSQSGHNTVSWYQQALGQGPQFIFQYYREEENGRGNFPPRFSGLQFPNYSSELNVNALELDDSALYLCASSISGTGNEQYFGPGTRLTVT.

At least ten counts were recorded for this clonotype. The rearrangement uses TRBV12-3 or TRBV12-4 and TRBJ1-1; D perhaps matches TRBD1 (5 bases). The V end lost 5 bases, the J end lost 1 base, and 11 bases lay between the germline ends. The CDR3 runs to 14 residues. The CDR3: CASSPDRANTEAFF. In DNA form, the CDR3 reads TGTGCCAGCAGTCCCGACAGAGCGAACACTGAAGCTTTCTTT.

This chain joins TRBV6-1 and TRBJ2-2; 8 nucleotides agree with TRBD1. V shed 5 bases and J 3 bases; nucleotides not matched to a gene: 8. The CDR3 has 16 amino acids. CDR1 is MNHNS, CDR2 SASEGT, per germline. CDR3 sequence (DNA): TGTGCCAGCAGTTACATCGCGACAGGGGACACCGGGGAGCTGTTTTTT. It translates to CASSYIATGDTGELFF.

The chain combines TRBV7-6 with TRBJ1-6, with D perhaps TRBD1 (5 bases). CDR3 length: 14 amino acids. V dropped 3 bases and J dropped 8 bases, with 11 bases sitting between them. The germline V gene has CDR1 SGHVS and CDR2 FNYEAQ. CDR3 nucleotides: TGTGCCAGCAGCTTCCAGGGCTCTGATTCACCCCTCCACTTT. Protein sequence: CASSFQGSDSPLHF.

This clonotype has only a few counts. This sequence joins TRBV27 and TRBJ2-7; maybe TRBD2 (5 bases). This CDR3 spans 14 amino acids. The V end lost 3 bases, the J end lost 7 bases, and 16 bases lay between the germline ends. From germline, CDR1 is MNHEY and CDR2 SMNVEV (reference sequence). The CDR3 DNA sequence: TGTGCCAGCAGTTTCGGAGGTCCCTTTTATGAGCAGTACTTC. Translating it yields CASSFGGPFYEQYF.

This chain connects TRBV11-2 to TRBJ1-1; D might be TRBD1 (5 bases). Germline V CDR1 and CDR2: SGHAT, FQNNGV. The CDR3 runs to 12 residues. The V end was cut by 6 bases, the J end by 1 base, with 6 bases between. CDR3 DNA: TGTGCCAGCAGGACAGAGAACACTGAAGCTTTCTTT. Encoded protein: CASRTENTEAFF.

There are a few counts of this clonotype. The chain employs TRBV4-2 and TRBJ2-7; 8 nucleotides match TRBD2. CDR3 length equals 14 residues. V shed 5 bases, J shed 5 bases, and the junction held 8 bases outside the gene matches. Germline CDR1 reads LGHNA; CDR2 reads YNFKEQ. CDR3 sequence reads: CASSGLAGSNEQYF. The DNA for the CDR3 is TGTGCCAGCAGCGGGTTAGCGGGGAGCAACGAGCAGTACTTC.

This clonotype was seen a few times. The chain combines TRBV4-1 with TRBJ1-1; a possible D gene is TRBD1 (5 bases). V dropped 0 bases and J dropped 0 bases, with 8 bases sitting between them. Germline V gene data show CDR1 as MGHRA and CDR2 as YSYEKL. CDR3 length: 15 residues. DNA for the CDR3: TGCGCCAGCAGCCAAGATGGGACCATGAACACTGAAGCTTTCTTT. As protein: CASSQDGTMNTEAFF.

The chain combines TRBV27 with TRBJ2-2; 8 bases are shared with TRBD1. The germline V gene encodes CDR1 MNHEY and CDR2 SMNVEV (reference sequence). The CDR3 is 13 residues long. J gave up 7 bases and V 8 bases, and 6 bases lay outside the gene matches. CDR3 DNA sequence: TGTGCCAGCTCAGGGGGCCTCGTCGGGGAGCTGTTTTTT. Amino acids: CASSGGLVGELFF.

The chain couples TRBV15 to TRBJ1-5; D remains unclear. This CDR3 has 15 amino acids. Trimming took off 3 bases at V and 0 bases at J, with 9 bases between the two ends. The germline V gene encodes CDR1 LNHNV and CDR2 YYDKDF (reference sequence). The CDR3 DNA follows: TGTGCCACCAGCAGGGACGGTTATAGCAATCAGCCCCAGCATTTT. Encoded protein: CATSRDGYSNQPQHF. Variable domain in full (rest from reference TRBV15 and TRBJ1-5): DAMVIQNPRYQVTQFGKPVTLSCSQTLNHNVMYWYQQKSSQAPKLLFHYYDKDFNNEADTPDNFQSRRPNTSFCFLDIRSPGLGDTAMYLCATSRDGYSNQPQHFGDGTRLSIL.

The V call is TRBV6-5, the J call TRBJ2-2, with TRBD2 identical over 11 bases. The CDR3 sequence is 16 residues long. J gave up 8 bases and V 5 bases, and 10 bases lay outside the gene matches. The germline V gene encodes CDR1 MNHEY and CDR2 SVGAGI. The CDR3 protein is CASSPTSGGAAGELFF. CDR3 coding DNA: TGTGCCAGCAGTCCAACTAGCGGGGGCGCCGCGGGGGAGCTGTTTTTT.

This clonotype was counted a few times. The chain recombines TRBV12-3 or TRBV12-4 with TRBJ1-4, with 8 bases lining up with TRBD1. J lost 6 bases, V lost 7 bases, and 7 bases had no gene match. The CDR3 runs 14 residues. The CDR3 DNA follows: TGTGCCAGCACCGCGGACAGGGCTGATGAAAAACTGTTTTTT. Translation: CASTADRADEKLFF.

The table lists this clonotype with many counts. The rearrangement joins TRBV4-1 to TRBJ2-1; perhaps D is TRBD1 or TRBD2 (5 bases each). Germline-derived CDR1 and CDR2 are MGHRA and YSYEKL. V lost 0 bases, J lost 1 base, and 7 bases lay in between. There are 15 residues in the CDR3. In DNA, the CDR3 is TGCGCCAGCAGCCAAGATTGGGGGTCCTACAATGAGCAGTTCTTC. Translating gives CASSQDWGSYNEQFF.

The chain has TRBV6-2 or TRBV6-3 and TRBJ2-1; 12 nucleotides agree with TRBD2. CDR1 is MNHEY, CDR2 SVGEGT, per germline. The CDR3 sequence is 15 residues long. The trim removed 5 bases at V and 8 bases at J, leaving 7 bases unmatched. The CDR3 coding sequence is TGTGCCAGCAGTACTAGCGGGGGGTTCCCTTATGAGCAGTTCTTC. Translation gives CASSTSGGFPYEQFF.

This rearrangement joins TRBV7-4 to TRBJ2-6; D ambiguous. Looked up from germline, CDR1 is SGHVT and CDR2 is SQSDAQ. The CDR3 extends over 17 amino acids. Deletions cut 5 bases from V and 0 bases from J, with 14 bases between. As DNA, the CDR3 is TGTGCCAGCAGCCCTGTAGACGAGAGCTCTGGGGCCAACGTCCTGACTTTC. Amino acids: CASSPVDESSGANVLTF. The whole variable domain, filled in from reference TRBV7-4 and TRBJ2-6, reads GAGVSQSPRYKVAKRGRDVALRCDSISGHVTLYWYRQTLGQGSEVLTYSQSDAQRDKSGRPSGRFSAERPERSVSTLKIQRTEQGDSAVYLCASSPVDESSGANVLTFGAGSRLTVL.

The CDR3 DNA reads as TGCAGTGCTAGAGAGGGGCCAGGTCATAGCAATCAGCCCCAGCATTTT. This sequence encodes CSAREGPGHSNQPQHF. This sequence joins TRBV20-1 and TRBJ1-5; tentative D call: TRBD1 (5 bases). The CDR3 covers 16 residues. Trimming removed 0 bases at V and 0 bases at J, with 12 bases between. Germline values: CDR1 DFQATT, CDR2 SNEGSKA (reference sequence).

This clonotype was counted a few times. The chain combines TRBV11-2 with TRBJ2-7, with D unresolved. The germline V gene encodes CDR1 SGHAT and CDR2 FQNNGV. Trimming shortened V by 0 bases and J by 1 base, and 16 bases separated the two germline ends. CDR3 length equals 17 residues. CDR3 DNA sequence: TGTGCCAGCAGCTTAGATCTCGTCCCTCACCTTTCCTACGAGCAGTACTTC. This gives the protein CASSLDLVPHLSYEQYF.

This rearrangement joins TRBV27 to TRBJ1-4; D perhaps matches TRBD1 (5 bases). This CDR3 is built from 16 residues. Trimming removed 3 bases from V and 7 bases from J, with 18 bases in between. The V gene's germline CDR1 is MNHEY and CDR2 SMNVEV (reference sequence). The CDR3 spells CASSFLSQGAFEKLFF. CDR3 coding DNA: TGTGCCAGCAGTTTCCTCTCCCAGGGAGCCTTTGAAAAACTGTTTTTT.

In this sample, this clonotype turned up a few times. The chain combines TRBV7-2 with TRBJ2-5; 7 bases map to TRBD2. Germline-derived CDR1 and CDR2 are SGHTA and FQGNSA. CDR3 size: 19 residues. V trimming: 1 base; J trimming: 1 base; junction bases outside the gene matches: 15. In DNA, the CDR3 is TGTGCCAGCAGCTTAGGGGGGGGGGTTGGTGTCCCACTCCAAGAGACCCAGTACTTC. Residues: CASSLGGGVGVPLQETQYF.

This clonotype has more than one count but fewer than ten. The J gene is TRBJ2-1, the V gene TRBV7-8; 13 bases agree with TRBD2. This CDR3 has 15 amino acids. The junction had 5 bases not matched to a gene; V was cut back by 5 bases and J by 7 bases. Per germline, CDR1 SGHVS and CDR2 FQNEAQ. CDR3 coding DNA: TGTGCCAGCAGCCCGACTAGCGGGGGGCGGAATGAGCAGTTCTTC. Translating gives CASSPTSGGRNEQFF.

The chain joins TRBV5-5 to TRBJ2-7; 8 positions agree with TRBD2. The CDR3 totals 14 residues. The V and J ends lost 1 base and 5 bases, in that order; junction bases with no gene match: 5. Germline V gene sequence: CDR1 SGHKS, CDR2 YYEKEE (reference sequence). CDR3 bases: TGTGCCAGCAGCTTGACGGGGGGGCCCAACGAGCAGTACTTC. Amino acid sequence: CASSLTGGPNEQYF.